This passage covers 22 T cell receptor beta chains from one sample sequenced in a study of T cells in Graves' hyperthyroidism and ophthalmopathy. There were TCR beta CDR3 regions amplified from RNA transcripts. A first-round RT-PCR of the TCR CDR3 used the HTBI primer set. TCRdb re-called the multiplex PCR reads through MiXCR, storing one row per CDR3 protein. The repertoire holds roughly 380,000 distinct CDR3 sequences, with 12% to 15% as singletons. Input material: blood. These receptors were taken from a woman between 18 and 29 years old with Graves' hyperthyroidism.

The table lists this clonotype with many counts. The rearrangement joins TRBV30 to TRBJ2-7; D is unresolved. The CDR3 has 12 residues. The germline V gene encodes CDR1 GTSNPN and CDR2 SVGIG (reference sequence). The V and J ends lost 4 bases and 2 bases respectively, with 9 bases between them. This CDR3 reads CAWTTTPYEQYF. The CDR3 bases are TGTGCCTGGACAACGACCCCCTACGAGCAGTACTTC.

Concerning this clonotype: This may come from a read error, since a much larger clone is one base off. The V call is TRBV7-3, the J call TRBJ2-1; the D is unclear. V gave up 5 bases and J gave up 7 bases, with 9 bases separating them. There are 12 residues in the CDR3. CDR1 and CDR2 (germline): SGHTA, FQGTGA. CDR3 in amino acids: CASSPQTNEQFF. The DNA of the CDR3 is TGTGCCAGCAGCCCTCAGACAAATGAGCAGTTCTTC.

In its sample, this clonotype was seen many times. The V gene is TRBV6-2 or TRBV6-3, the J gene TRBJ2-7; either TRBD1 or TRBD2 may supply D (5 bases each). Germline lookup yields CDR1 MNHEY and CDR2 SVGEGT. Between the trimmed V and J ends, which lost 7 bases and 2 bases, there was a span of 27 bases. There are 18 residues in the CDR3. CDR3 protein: CASIYESRAGTDAYEQYF. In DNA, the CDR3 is TGTGCCAGCATCTACGAATCCAGAGCCGGGACCGACGCCTACGAGCAGTACTTC.

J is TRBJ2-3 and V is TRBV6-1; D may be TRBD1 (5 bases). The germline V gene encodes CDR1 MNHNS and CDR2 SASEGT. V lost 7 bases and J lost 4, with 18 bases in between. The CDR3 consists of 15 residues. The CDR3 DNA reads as TGTGCCAGCACCGGTGGGGCCGGAGACCCAGATACGCAGTATTTT. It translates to CASTGGAGDPDTQYF.

CDR3 DNA: TGTGCCAGCAGTCAAAACAGGGGTCCACCCGGGGAGCTGTTTTTT. It translates to CASSQNRGPPGELFF. J is TRBJ2-2 and V is TRBV28; 7 positions agree with TRBD1. The V segment lost 5 bases and the J segment 6 bases; nucleotides outside the gene matches: 9. The germline CDR1 and CDR2 sequences are MDHEN and SYDVKM. This CDR3 contains 15 residues.

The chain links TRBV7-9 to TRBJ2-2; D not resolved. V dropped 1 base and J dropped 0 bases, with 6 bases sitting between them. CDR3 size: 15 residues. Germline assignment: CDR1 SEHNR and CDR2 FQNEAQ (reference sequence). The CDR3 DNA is TGTGCCAGCAGCTTAGTCTCGTCGAACACCGGGGAGCTGTTTTTT. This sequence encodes CASSLVSSNTGELFF.

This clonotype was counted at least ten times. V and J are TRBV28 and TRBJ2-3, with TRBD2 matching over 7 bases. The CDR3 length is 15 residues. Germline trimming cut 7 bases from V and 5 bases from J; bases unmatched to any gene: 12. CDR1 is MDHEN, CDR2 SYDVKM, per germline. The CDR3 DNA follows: TGTGCCAGCACGGGCGGGAGAGGGTCAGTAGATACGCAGTATTTT. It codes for CASTGGRGSVDTQYF. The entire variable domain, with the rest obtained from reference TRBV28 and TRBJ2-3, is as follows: DVKVTQSSRYLVKRTGEKVFLECVQDMDHENMFWYRQDPGLGLRLIYFSYDVKMKEKGDIPEGYSVSREKKERFSLILESASTNQTSMYLCASTGGRGSVDTQYFGPGTRLTVL.

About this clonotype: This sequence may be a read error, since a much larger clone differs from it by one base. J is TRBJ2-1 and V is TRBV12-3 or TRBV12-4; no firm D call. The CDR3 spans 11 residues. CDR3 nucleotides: TGTGACAGCAGTTTCCTAGATGAGCAGTTCTTC. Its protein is CDSSFLDEQFF.

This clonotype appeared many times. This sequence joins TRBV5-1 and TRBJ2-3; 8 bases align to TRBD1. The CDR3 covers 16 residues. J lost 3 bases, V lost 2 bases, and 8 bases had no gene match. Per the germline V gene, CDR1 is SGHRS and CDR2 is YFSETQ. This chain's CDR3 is CASSFAGGASTDTQYF. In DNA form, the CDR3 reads TGCGCCAGCAGCTTTGCAGGGGGCGCGTCTACAGATACGCAGTATTTT.

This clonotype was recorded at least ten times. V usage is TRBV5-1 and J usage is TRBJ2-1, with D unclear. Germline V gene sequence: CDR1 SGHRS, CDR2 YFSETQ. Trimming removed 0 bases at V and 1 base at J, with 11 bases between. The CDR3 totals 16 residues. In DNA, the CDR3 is TGCGCCAGCAGCTTGGACCACATAGGATCCTACAATGAGCAGTTCTTC. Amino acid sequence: CASSLDHIGSYNEQFF.

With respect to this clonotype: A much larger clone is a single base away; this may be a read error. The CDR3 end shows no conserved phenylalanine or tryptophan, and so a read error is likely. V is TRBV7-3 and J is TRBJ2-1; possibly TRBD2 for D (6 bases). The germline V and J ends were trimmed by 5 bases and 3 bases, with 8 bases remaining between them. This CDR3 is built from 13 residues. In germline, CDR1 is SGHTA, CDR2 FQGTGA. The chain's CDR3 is CASSTDYYNEQFL. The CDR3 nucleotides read TGTGCCAGCAGCACGGACTACTACAATGAGCAGTTCTTA.

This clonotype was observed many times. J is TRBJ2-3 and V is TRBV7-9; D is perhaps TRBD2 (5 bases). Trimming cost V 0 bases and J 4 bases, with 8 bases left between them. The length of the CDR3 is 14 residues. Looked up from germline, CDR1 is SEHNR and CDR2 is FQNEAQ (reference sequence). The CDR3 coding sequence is TGTGCCAGCAGCTTAGCGGGAGCGGCAGATACGCAGTATTTT. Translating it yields CASSLAGAADTQYF.

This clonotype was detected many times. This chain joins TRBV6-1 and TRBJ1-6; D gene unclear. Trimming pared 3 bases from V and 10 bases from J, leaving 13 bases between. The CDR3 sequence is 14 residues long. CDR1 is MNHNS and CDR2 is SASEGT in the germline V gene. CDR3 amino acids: CASSEGPRYSPLHF. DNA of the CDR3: TGTGCCAGCAGTGAGGGCCCAAGGTACTCACCCCTCCACTTT.

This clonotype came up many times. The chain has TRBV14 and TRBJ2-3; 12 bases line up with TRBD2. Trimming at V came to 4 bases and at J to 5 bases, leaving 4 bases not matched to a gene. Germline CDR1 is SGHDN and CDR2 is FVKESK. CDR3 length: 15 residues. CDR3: CASSRLAGVGDTQYF. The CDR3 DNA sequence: TGTGCCAGCAGCCGACTAGCGGGAGTCGGAGATACGCAGTATTTT.

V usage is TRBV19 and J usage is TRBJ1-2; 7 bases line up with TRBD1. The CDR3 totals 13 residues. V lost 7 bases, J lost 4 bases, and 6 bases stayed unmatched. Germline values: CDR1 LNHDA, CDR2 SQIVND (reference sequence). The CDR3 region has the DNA TGTGCCAGTACGGGACAGACTATCTATGGCTACACCTTC. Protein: CASTGQTIYGYTF.

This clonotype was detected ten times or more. CDR3 in amino acids: CASSRFGFAGDSYEQYF. Here the CDR3 DNA reads TGTGCCAGCAGTCGGTTTGGGTTCGCGGGGGACTCCTACGAGCAGTACTTC. The V gene is TRBV12-3 or TRBV12-4, the J gene TRBJ2-7; 7 bases fit TRBD2. CDR3 length equals 17 residues. With V trimmed by 5 bases and J by 0 bases, 13 bases remained unmatched.

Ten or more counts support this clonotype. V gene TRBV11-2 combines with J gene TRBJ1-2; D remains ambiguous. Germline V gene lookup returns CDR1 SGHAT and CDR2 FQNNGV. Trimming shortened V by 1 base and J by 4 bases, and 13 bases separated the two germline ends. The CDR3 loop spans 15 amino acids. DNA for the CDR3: TGTGCCAGCAGCTTAGTTCTTCGACCGAGCTATGGCTACACCTTC. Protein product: CASSLVLRPSYGYTF.

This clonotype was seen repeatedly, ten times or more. CDR3 sequence: CAWSDRETQYF. In nucleotides, the CDR3 is TGTGCCTGGAGTGACAGAGAGACCCAGTACTTC. The chain is built from TRBV30 and TRBJ2-5; the D is unclear. Trimming shortened V by 1 base and J by 4 bases, and 4 bases separated the two germline ends. Germline V CDR1 and CDR2: GTSNPN, SVGIG (reference sequence). This CDR3 region has 11 residues. The full variable domain, rest sourced from reference TRBV30 and TRBJ2-5, is SQTIHQWPATLVQPVGSPLSLECTVEGTSNPNLYWYRQAAGRGLQLLFYSVGIGQISSEVPQNLSASRPQDRQFILSSKKLLLSDSGFYLCAWSDRETQYFGPGTRLLVL.

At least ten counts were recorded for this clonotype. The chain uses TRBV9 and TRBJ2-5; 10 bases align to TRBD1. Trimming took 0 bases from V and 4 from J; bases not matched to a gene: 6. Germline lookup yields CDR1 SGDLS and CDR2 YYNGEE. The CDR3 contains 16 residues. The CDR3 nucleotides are TGTGCCAGCAGCGTAGATGGGACAGGGGTTCGAGAGACCCAGTACTTC. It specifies CASSVDGTGVRETQYF.

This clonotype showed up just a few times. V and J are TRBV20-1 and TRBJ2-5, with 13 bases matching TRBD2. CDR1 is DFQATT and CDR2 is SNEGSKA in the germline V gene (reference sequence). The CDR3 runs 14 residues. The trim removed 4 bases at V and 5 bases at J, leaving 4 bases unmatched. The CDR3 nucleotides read TGCAGTGCTATCAGGACTAGCGGGAGTGAGACCCAGTACTTC. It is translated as CSAIRTSGSETQYF.

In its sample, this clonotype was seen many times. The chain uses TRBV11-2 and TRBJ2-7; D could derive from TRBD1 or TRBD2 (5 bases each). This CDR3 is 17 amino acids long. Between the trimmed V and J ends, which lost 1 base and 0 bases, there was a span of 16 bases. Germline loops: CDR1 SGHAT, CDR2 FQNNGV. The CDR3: CASSLALGPGVSYEQYF. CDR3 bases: TGTGCCAGCAGCTTAGCCCTGGGACCCGGCGTCTCCTACGAGCAGTACTTC. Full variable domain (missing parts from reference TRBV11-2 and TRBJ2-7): EAGVAQSPRYKIIEKRQSVAFWCNPISGHATLYWYQQILGQGPKLLIQFQNNGVVDDSQLPKDRFSAERLKGVDSTLKIQPAKLEDSAVYLCASSLALGPGVSYEQYFGPGTRLTVT.

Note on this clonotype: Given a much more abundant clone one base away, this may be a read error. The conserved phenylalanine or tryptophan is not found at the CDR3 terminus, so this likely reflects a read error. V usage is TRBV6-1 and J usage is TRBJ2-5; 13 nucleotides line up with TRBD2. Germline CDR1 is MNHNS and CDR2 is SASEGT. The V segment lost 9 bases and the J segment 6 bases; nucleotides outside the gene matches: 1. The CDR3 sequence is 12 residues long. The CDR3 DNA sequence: TGTGCCAGTGGGACTAGCGGGAAGACCCAGTACTCC. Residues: CASGTSGKTQYS.